The entry below gives a single T cell receptor (beta chain) sequence along with its context. Original methodology: For nucleated cells, counts were estimated from reference gene primer amplification. The protocol was immunoSEQ multiplex PCR, while the TCRdb copy is restricted to in-frame clones and leaves out a portion. The DNA gave D and trimming, while V, J and clone size come from that table. The profile shows approximately 300,000 clones, about 85% of them singletons. The data are from a study of blood T cell repertoires in COVID-19. Study at large: Spain, Italy and the United States supplied samples that represented acute and convalescent COVID-19.

Living in roughly 25 US areas, the participants were between roughly 18 and 90 years of age. Cohort 3 recovered donors had two negative PCRs, clearance, or symptom resolution. The sequence was collected from a woman under 40 who had recovered from COVID-19. The sample consisted of PBMCs or T cells enriched from blood (not recorded which).

As DNA, the CDR3 is TGTGCCAGCACGGCGGGGGGCCGGAACACTGAAGCTTTCTTT. Translation: CASTAGGRNTEAFF. The chain is built from TRBV19 and TRBJ1-1; TRBD1 is a possible D gene (6 bases). The germline V gene has CDR1 LNHDA and CDR2 SQIVND (reference sequence). The CDR3 length is 14 residues. V shed 9 bases and J shed 1 base, with 15 bases lying between them.